This TCR beta chain was captured in a study of T cell responses to AZD1222 COVID-19 vaccine. Profiled with immunoSEQ multiplex PCR; TCRdb holds only in-frame clones, not every one. Altogether approximately 110,000 clones are present, around 90% being singletons, with the ten largest covering roughly 5.2%. With respect to this clone: Its target is unknown.

The study, taken as a whole, reports: Reportedly, nearly half of unique spike TCRs recognized epitopes outside B.1.351/B.1.1.7 mutations.

Germline CDR1 reads MGHRA; CDR2 reads YSYEKL. The CDR3 is 14 residues long. V gave up 1 base and J gave up 8 bases, with 11 bases separating them. The sequence was obtained from an adult in good health. The chain employs TRBV4-1 and TRBJ1-4, with D unresolved. The material was peripheral blood, obtained on day 0 of AZD1222 vaccination. CDR3 nucleotide sequence: TGCGCCAGCAGCCAAGGAGAAATTGGCGAAAAACTGTTTTTT. As protein: CASSQGEIGEKLFF.